This entry concerns a single TCR beta chain. This clone was detected a few times. No cognate antigen has been identified for it. No per-base quality is available; no much larger clone lies one base away. These data originate in a study of cytomegalovirus exposure and HLA in healthy donors (dated by TCRdb to about 2017). Context from the whole study: According to an earlier analysis of 550 to 750 of the donors, 150 million to 200 million T cells yielded 100 million or so unique TCR beta sequences and approximately 300 Gb of sequence data. The study aimed to test whether signatures of past pathogen exposure could be identified by cataloging public T cell receptors. About 320 gigabases of sequencing data and approximately 93 million unique TCR sequences were included in an early release covering roughly 700 HLA-typed donors. High-throughput TCR immunosequencing, statistical association of individual TCRs with disease status, and machine learning were combined to predict cytomegalovirus infection status. A later genetic analysis took genome-wide SNP genotypes for about 55% of the roughly 700 donors and used that subset as a discovery cohort. Among under 450 genotyped donors of the cohort, an average of 235,054 unique TCR beta nucleotide sequences were sequenced per donor, roughly 20% of them non-productive. Besides the first cohort of around 670 subjects, a separate validation cohort made up of over a hundred different subjects was used. Because of strong linkage in the cohort, roughly five DR-DQ haplotypes were treated as single units for association and clustering. Typing coverage differed by locus: A, B, C, DRB1 and DQB1 were typed in about 620-640 donors, DQA1 in approximately 520, DPA1 in 600 to 610, and DPB1 in just under 490. HLA typing included class I and class II loci at four-digit resolution. The study profiled the T cell repertoires of fewer than 850 subjects by immunosequencing and related them to cytomegalovirus serostatus. In the later analysis, no new phenotypic data were used to find candidate immune exposures; instead, reliance was placed on TCR beta sequences and their occurrence across donors. Every discovery cohort repertoire had been produced on one sequencing platform. An earlier analysis of roughly 600 of the donors used high-throughput TCR beta sequencing to judge whether each TCR beta V gene segment behaved as functional or pseudogenic. In a later analysis, previously published TCR beta repertoires from some 640 donors were re-analyzed and high-resolution HLA genotyping was added so that TCR occurrence patterns could be studied. Of the 350 to 450 genotyped donors, 75% to 85% were placed in the genetic ancestry cluster associated with self-reported Caucasian donors. Donor age, sex, ethnicity and CMV serostatus were compiled together with the repertoire data. Findings and caveats that apply to the study as a whole: Linkage disequilibrium might explain the correlated functional status among segregating V segments, but an unknown experimental factor could not be ruled out. Only TCR beta chains were sequenced in this cohort, and the absence of alpha or paired-chain data limited detectable features. Broadly in line with IMGT annotations, most TCR beta V segments showed up in productive rearrangements about 87% or about 30% of the time in an earlier analysis of several hundred of the donors. In a later analysis, HLA-associated TCR beta chains showed more clonal expansion and lower generation probabilities than non-associated chains that were equally common. In a later genetic analysis, a missense DCLRE1C variant was associated with V-gene and J-gene trimming of TCR beta chains, and the association was replicated in an independent cohort. A total of 150 or so TCR beta chains were listed by the study as associated with cytomegalovirus. While some public TCRs were present in many individuals, most TCR sequences turned up only very rarely across donors. Assigning TCR associations to individual alleles was difficult when HLA alleles, especially DR and DQ, strongly co-occurred. The 87-base-pair reads could not distinguish some IMGT-functional V segments, including TRBV6-2 and TRBV6-3, so those segments were excluded. At a false discovery rate of 0.05, a later analysis linked fewer than 20,000 TCR beta sequences to specific HLA alleles. According to a later analysis, TCR association rates differed among HLA loci, with DRB1 alleles showing the most associated TCRs and HLA-C alleles showing the fewest. Sequencing depth was assumed to be roughly uniform across donors in the presence/absence analyses, though that assumption may not hold. A later analysis reported that several top co-occurrence clusters appeared linked to parvovirus B19, influenza, CMV and Epstein-Barr virus. The classifier was reported to diagnose cytomegalovirus status with high specificity and sensitivity in both the original and validation cohorts. HLA typing was unavailable for some donors at each locus, so association tests used only the typed subset. In vitro tests confirmed that a few of the cytomegalovirus-associated TCR beta chains recognize cytomegalovirus antigens. Seventeen rarely observed V segments, including chromosome 9 orphons, were excluded from the earlier analysis of several hundred of the donors because counts were too low. CMV serostatus was the only immune exposure information available for the cohort. According to a later genetic analysis, donors in an Asian-associated ancestry cluster had fewer N-insertions in productive TCRs than the approximately 610-donor mean. A further reported finding was that TCR beta sequences accurately predicted the HLA-A and HLA-B alleles for most subjects in the first cohort. The sequencing pipeline was judged likely to have produced a cluster of highly shared sequence variants as a technical artifact. A later analysis found that most CMV-associated TCR beta chains appeared HLA-restricted, with HLA associations seemingly driven largely by CMV exposure. It was suggested by the authors that the approach could potentially be generalized to other disease states and immunological phenotypes.

The method was the immunoSEQ multiplex PCR assay. For the multiplex PCR, a mixture combining 60 forward primers for TCR Vbeta segments and 13 reverse primers for TCR Jbeta segments was used. The CDR3 region of rearranged TCR beta genes was amplified from genomic DNA with a multiplex PCR assay. Amplified TCR beta libraries were sequenced as 87-base-pair reads on the Illumina HiSeq System. As for the authors' bioinformatics: A later analysis tallied about 77 million unique TCR beta chains across the 660 or so repertoires, and about 12 million of those chains were shared by two or more donors. A nearest-neighbor algorithm error-corrected the raw reads and collapsed the reads into unique sequences, merging closely related sequences to remove PCR and sequencing errors. To assign V, D and J gene segments, CDR3 sequences were aligned to IMGT reference sequences. For a sequence to be retained, a match of at least six nucleotides was required to both a V gene segment and a J gene segment. A rearrangement counted as productive if the CDR3 had no stop codons and remained in frame with V and J, and every other rearrangement counted as non-productive. Following IMGT convention, CDR3 was defined as the stretch from the second conserved V-encoded cysteine to the conserved J-encoded phenylalanine. Sequences without an unambiguous match to a single V gene segment were excluded from the earlier analysis of several hundred of the donors. An earlier analysis of approximately 590 of the donors called V segments functional above 56.7% productive rearrangements and segregating when the between-donor standard deviation exceeded 5%. A statistical classification framework was developed to diagnose cytomegalovirus status using the catalog of TCR beta chain sequences. In a later analysis, V and J genes were assigned by comparing TCR nucleotide sequences against IMGT/GENE-DB human TR gene sequences. The TCRdist pipeline was used in a later analysis to assign CDR3 sequences and most-parsimonious VDJ recombination scenarios. In a later analysis, each TCR beta chain was defined by its CDR3 amino acid sequence together with its V-gene family, and reads lacking a unique V-gene family were excluded. A later analysis removed several hundred highly shared, low-generation-probability nucleotide sequences to deal with suspected cross-contamination and a sequencing artifact. In a later analysis, a clonal expansion index was calculated for each public chain from normalized within-repertoire ranks of inferred template counts. Generation probabilities in a later analysis came from a VDJ recombination model fitted to out-of-frame rearrangements, and those results were checked against IGoR. A later analysis scored TCR-TCR, TCR-HLA and TCR-CMV co-occurrence with hypergeometric tests, applying a repertoire-size bias correction to TCR pairs. A later analysis estimated false discovery rates by permuting HLA or CMV assignments 20 times. In a later analysis, co-occurring TCRs were grouped with DBSCAN, and TCRdist sequence similarity was added when clustering was performed within HLA-allele-positive subsets. For co-occurrence clustering, repertoires with fewer than 30,000 or more than 120,000 public chains were excluded, along with five repertoires with anomalous nucleotide sharing. Not all clones reach the TCRdb copy of this immuneACCESS table, which keeps in-frame sequences only. Checked studies attribute under half of the gap to unresolved V genes and leave the rest unexplained. The V and J calls and clone size were taken over from that table, and D and trimming were inferred from the DNA. The sample table shows about 15,000 clones, and under 70% are seen once. The ten largest clones represent approximately 19% of the sample.

In total, over 600 healthy bone marrow donors made up the cohort. At the time of sampling, all cohort members were nominally healthy, though unrecorded immune exposures were likely present. The donor was CMV seropositive and was included in the group of some 290 seropositive cohort members. Every donor gave a peripheral blood sample, and the peripheral blood mononuclear cells from that sample were used for TCR beta sequencing. Genomic DNA was extracted from the blood cell samples with the Qiagen DNeasy Blood Extraction Kit. Compared with germline, V lacks 3 bases and J lacks 1 base; bases without a gene match: 4. From a lookup of the germline V gene, CDR1 and CDR2 are MGHRA and YSYEKL. Including the terminal cysteine and phenylalanine, the CDR3 comprises 15 residues. Only the CDR3 DNA stays, 45 bases, in frame from base 1.

The rearrangement combines TRBV4-1 with TRBJ2-3, and 7 bases in between align with TRBD2. The sample was PBMCs. This TCR came from a woman aged 50 to 60 in good health and CMV-seropositive. The CDR3 region has the sequence CASSHRTRGTDTQYF. The sequenced DNA: TGCGCCAGCAGCCATCGGACTAGGGGCACAGATACGCAGTATTTT.